This TCR beta chain was found in a study of naive and memory T cell subsets. Study-wide results and caveats: Between naive and memory subsets, TCR abundance power law exponents differed. A few larger clonotypes appeared in naive repertoires, especially CD8, possibly memory cells re-expressing CD45RA.

Alpha and beta libraries were amplified separately from the second PCR onward. CDR1 and CDR2 (germline): WNHNN, SYGVQD (reference sequence). This CDR3 has 17 amino acids. J was trimmed by 4 bases and V by 0 bases; bases with no gene match: 8. Two oligonucleotides, mixed equimolar, formed the beta constant-region primer covering TRBC1 and TRBC2. The ligated cDNA underwent four PCR rounds using SP2 and nested alpha and beta constant-region primers. MiXCR, applied by TCRdb to the UMI-ligation and nested PCR reads, yields one record per CDR3 protein. The table records fewer than 150,000 distinct CDR3 sequences, 15% to 25% of them present only once. With regard to this clonotype: Its antigen is undetermined.

The sequenced sample was naive CD8+ T cells from blood. The rearrangement uses TRBV10-1 and TRBJ2-3; 9 bases are shared with TRBD1. The clonotype originates from a human donor in good health. The chain's CDR3 is CASSESMDRGRADTQYF. The CDR3 DNA follows: TGCGCCAGCAGTGAGTCGATGGACAGGGGCAGAGCAGATACGCAGTATTTT.